A single sample is the source of the 5 T cell receptor beta chains below, sequenced in a study of blood T cells in healthy people across ages. With a J-beta primer mix and a sample-barcoded 5' primer, a second PCR ran about 6 to 11 cycles. TCRdb independently ran MiXCR on the 5' RACE reads; one entry per CDR3 protein. Of around 1,800,000 distinct CDR3 sequences detected, 35% to 50% appear once; the ten largest clones hold 23%. Sequencing was carried out using blood. All receptors derive from a human donor in good health.

V usage is TRBV20-1 and J usage is TRBJ1-5; tentative D call: TRBD1 (5 bases). Between the trimmed V and J ends, which lost 4 bases and 0 bases, there was a span of 13 bases. This CDR3 comprises 15 residues. Germline CDR1 is DFQATT and CDR2 is SNEGSKA (reference sequence). Here the CDR3 reads CSAMDTFYSNQPQHF. DNA for the CDR3: TGCAGTGCTATGGACACCTTTTATAGCAATCAGCCCCAGCATTTT.

V and J are TRBV7-2 and TRBJ1-1, with D unclear. The CDR3 extends over 12 amino acids. Germline CDR1 is SGHTA and CDR2 is FQGNSA. V lost 2 bases and J 11 bases, leaving 12 bases between the germline ends. CDR3 DNA: TGTGCCAGCAGCTTAACTCCCAGGCGGGCTTTCTTT. It codes for CASSLTPRRAFF.

The chain carries TRBV9 and TRBJ1-4; TRBD1 might be the D (5 bases). Germline V gene lookup returns CDR1 SGDLS and CDR2 YYNGEE. V lost 0 bases and J 6 bases, leaving 15 bases between the germline ends. This CDR3 contains 16 residues. CDR3 sequence reads: CASSVDGRLGDEKLFF. The CDR3 DNA sequence: TGTGCCAGCAGCGTAGATGGCCGGTTAGGGGATGAAAAACTGTTTTTT.

This chain uses TRBV5-1 with TRBJ2-6, with D uncertain. Germline CDR1 reads SGHRS; CDR2 reads YFSETQ. Trimming stripped 4 bases from V and 0 bases from J, with 11 bases between. The CDR3 has 16 residues. This chain's CDR3 is CASSHGVSSGANVLTF. The CDR3 DNA is TGCGCCAGCAGCCACGGCGTCAGCTCTGGGGCCAACGTCCTGACTTTC. Filled out from reference TRBV5-1 and TRBJ2-6, the complete variable domain reads KAGVTQTPRYLIKTRGQQVTLSCSPISGHRSVSWYQQTPGQGLQFLFEYFSETQRNKGNFPGRFSGRQFSNSRSEMNVSTLELGDSALYLCASSHGVSSGANVLTFGAGSRLTVL.

This clonotype was seen only once. The J gene is TRBJ2-3, the V gene TRBV20-1, with TRBD2 as a possible D gene (6 bases). V lost 5 bases and J 4 bases, leaving 16 bases between the germline ends. CDR3 length: 14 residues. Germline-derived CDR1 and CDR2 are DFQATT and SNEGSKA (reference sequence). CDR3 protein: CSAAKLATADTQYF. DNA of the CDR3: TGCAGTGCTGCCAAACTAGCTACGGCAGATACGCAGTATTTT.